The present T cell receptor beta chain was sequenced within a study of T cells in Graves' hyperthyroidism and ophthalmopathy. This clonotype was found many times. The target antigen is unknown. Findings and limits, study-wide: Ophthalmopathy was distinguished from stable hyperthyroidism by 13 V-J signatures. Blood shared most expanded thyroid clonotypes above 0.001.

Amplified TCR beta CDR3 regions derived from RNA transcripts. The HTBI primer set was used in a first-round RT-PCR of the TCR CDR3. TCRdb reprocessed the multiplex PCR reads with MiXCR, giving one entry per CDR3 protein. Here the sample spans 300,000 to 450,000 distinct CDR3 sequences, about 13% being singletons. The CDR3 runs to 14 residues. Germline CDR1 and CDR2: MNHNS and SASEGT. Trimming pared 9 bases from V and 3 bases from J, leaving 15 bases between. The receptor comes from a woman aged 18-30 years with Graves' hyperthyroidism. The chain employs TRBV6-1 and TRBJ1-5; no clear D gene. The sample consisted of blood. The CDR3 nucleotides read TGTGCCAGTGGTCTCGAAGGAGACAATCAGCCCCAGCATTTT. This gives the protein CASGLEGDNQPQHF.